The rows below give T cell receptor beta chains drawn from one sample of a study of response to subunit inactivated influenza vaccine. TCRdb independently ran MiXCR on the RT-PCR reads; one entry per CDR3 protein. In the table there are almost 600,000 distinct CDR3 sequences, about 15% of which are singletons. Here the sequenced sample was PBMCs from blood, taken 12 days after vaccination. The receptors were gathered from a man aged 45-65 years who received an inactivated influenza vaccine. Each CDR3 is given without its conserved first and last residue. The order of the fields is V gene, clone size, CDR3 protein. Part of the rows lack a size; the others show once, few, many or a class for expanded clones.

v_gene: TRBV7-2; abundance: -; CDR3aa: ASSLGGSGIYNEQF
v_gene: TRBV11-2; abundance: few; CDR3aa: ASSLGGYSADTQY
v_gene: TRBV4-3; abundance: -; CDR3aa: ASSQDGCTGNTIY
v_gene: TRBV7-7; abundance: few; CDR3aa: ASSLVAGGGETQY
v_gene: TRBV20-1; abundance: -; CDR3aa: SAREKQYTGELF
v_gene: TRBV12-3/TRBV12-4; abundance: many; CDR3aa: ASRGPGRQY
v_gene: TRBV20-1; abundance: few; CDR3aa: SARDPGTGGSGNTIY
v_gene: TRBV28; abundance: -; CDR3aa: ASSSQGRGPGDTQY
v_gene: TRBV20-1; abundance: few; CDR3aa: SATSAAGRGYEQY
v_gene: TRBV7-9; abundance: -; CDR3aa: ASSFGQGQPQH
v_gene: TRBV2; abundance: -; CDR3aa: ASSRDRTSYEQY
v_gene: TRBV20-1; abundance: few; CDR3aa: SARALSGNEETQY
v_gene: TRBV10-3; abundance: -; CDR3aa: AITNGGTDTQY
v_gene: TRBV6-6; abundance: many; CDR3aa: ASSLTVYEQY
v_gene: TRBV20-1; abundance: -; CDR3aa: SARDGASGRTEQF
v_gene: TRBV5-1; abundance: many; CDR3aa: ASSDGSASSYNEQF
v_gene: TRBV5-1; abundance: -; CDR3aa: ASSAAPGRDEQF
v_gene: TRBV20-1; abundance: few; CDR3aa: SAPDRGRSVQY
v_gene: TRBV20-1; abundance: few; CDR3aa: SARDPSSAYYEQY
v_gene: TRBV12-3/TRBV12-4; abundance: -; CDR3aa: ASRVSDNEQF
v_gene: TRBV5-1; abundance: -; CDR3aa: ASSRSQGTSTDTQY
v_gene: TRBV20-1; abundance: few; CDR3aa: SARGPSGNEQF
v_gene: TRBV29-1; abundance: few; CDR3aa: SVTSGQETQY
v_gene: TRBV23-1; abundance: few; CDR3aa: ASSQWGGRLMDYEQY
v_gene: TRBV20-1; abundance: -; CDR3aa: SARDRTSGGTSYEQY
v_gene: TRBV13; abundance: few; CDR3aa: ASSAPRGNEQF
v_gene: TRBV12-3/TRBV12-4; abundance: many; CDR3aa: ASSFRTGWGSKNIQY
v_gene: TRBV5-1; abundance: -; CDR3aa: ASSAGPNEKLF
v_gene: TRBV29-1; abundance: few; CDR3aa: SVVVGSGNTIY
v_gene: TRBV5-6; abundance: -; CDR3aa: ASSLGGGDKNIQY
v_gene: TRBV18; abundance: -; CDR3aa: ASSPRRGGQYEQY
v_gene: TRBV28; abundance: few; CDR3aa: ASSLLGLAGANEQF
v_gene: TRBV28; abundance: -; CDR3aa: ASSPLTGFNQPQH
v_gene: TRBV7-9; abundance: -; CDR3aa: ASSLPDNEGQETQY
v_gene: TRBV5-1; abundance: many; CDR3aa: ASSLEGSTDTQY
v_gene: TRBV7-2; abundance: few; CDR3aa: ASSGRGSVSPLH
v_gene: TRBV3-1; abundance: -; CDR3aa: ASSQDLRQGGEAF
v_gene: TRBV11-2; abundance: few; CDR3aa: ASSPRGRTNTGELF
v_gene: TRBV10-3; abundance: -; CDR3aa: AISEFEGPNTEAF
v_gene: TRBV4-1; abundance: -; CDR3aa: ASSQEGRPEAF
v_gene: TRBV12-3/TRBV12-4; abundance: -; CDR3aa: ASSSSPGRLFLGTEAF
v_gene: TRBV2; abundance: -; CDR3aa: ARGARDRVNTGELF
v_gene: TRBV15; abundance: few; CDR3aa: ATSTSSGNYNEQF
v_gene: TRBV7-9; abundance: few; CDR3aa: ASSLASGDGYT
v_gene: TRBV20-1; abundance: -; CDR3aa: SVSWGAKNIQY
v_gene: TRBV7-9; abundance: -; CDR3aa: ASSLGSQGDYGYT
v_gene: TRBV6-1; abundance: -; CDR3aa: ASSGNSGGGNTQY
v_gene: TRBV29-1; abundance: -; CDR3aa: SGGDRGFTEAF
v_gene: TRBV7-2; abundance: few; CDR3aa: ASSPPQYEQY
v_gene: TRBV7-2; abundance: -; CDR3aa: ASSLATSRRETQY
v_gene: TRBV20-1; abundance: many; CDR3aa: SARQPGQEYQPQH